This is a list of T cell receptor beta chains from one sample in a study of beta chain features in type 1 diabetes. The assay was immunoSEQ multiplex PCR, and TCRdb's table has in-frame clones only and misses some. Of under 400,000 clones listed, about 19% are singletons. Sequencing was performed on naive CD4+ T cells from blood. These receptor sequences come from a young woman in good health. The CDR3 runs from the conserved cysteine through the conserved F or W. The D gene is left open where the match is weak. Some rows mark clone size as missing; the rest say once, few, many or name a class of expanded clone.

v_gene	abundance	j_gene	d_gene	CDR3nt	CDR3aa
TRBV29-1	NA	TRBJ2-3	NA	TGCAGCGTTCGGGCGGGGTCCACAGATACGCAGTATTTT	CSVRAGSTDTQYF
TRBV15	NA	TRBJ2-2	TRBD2	TGTGCCACCAGCAGGACCGGGAGGTACACCGGGGAGCTGTTTTTT	CATSRTGRYTGELFF
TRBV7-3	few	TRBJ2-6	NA	TGTGCCAGCAGCTTAATCGAGACTGGGGCCAACGTCCTGACTTTC	CASSLIETGANVLTF
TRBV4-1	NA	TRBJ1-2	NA	TGCGCCAGCAGCCAAGGAGGAAAATGGGAGGGGTACACCTTC	CASSQGGKWEGYTF
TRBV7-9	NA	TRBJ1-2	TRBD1	TGTGCCAGCAGCCCCGGACAGGGGGTCGACTATGGCTACACCTTC	CASSPGQGVDYGYTF
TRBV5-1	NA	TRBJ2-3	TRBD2	TGCGCCAGCAAGTGGGCGGGAGGGCCAACGACAGATACGCAGTATTTT	CASKWAGGPTTDTQYF
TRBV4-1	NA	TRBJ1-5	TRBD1	TGCGCCAGCAGTGAAGCACGGTTCAGGGGGCGTGGGCAGCCCCAGCATTTT	CASSEARFRGRGQPQHF
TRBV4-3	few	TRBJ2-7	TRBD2	TGCGCCAGCAGCCAAGATGGGACTAGCGGGGCCGAGCCCTACGAGCAGTACTTC	CASSQDGTSGAEPYEQYF
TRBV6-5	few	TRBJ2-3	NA	TGTGCCAGCAGTTACCTCTTCACAGATACGCAGTATTTT	CASSYLFTDTQYF
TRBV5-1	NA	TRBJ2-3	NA	TGCGCCAGCAGCTTTTCTGGACAGACGGATACGCAGTATTTT	CASSFSGQTDTQYF
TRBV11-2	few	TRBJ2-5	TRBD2	TGTGCCAGCAGCTTAGGACTAGCGGGAGGTTCATACCAAGAGACCCAGTACTTC	CASSLGLAGGSYQETQYF
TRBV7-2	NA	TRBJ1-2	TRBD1	TGTGCCAGCAGCTCACAGGGGGCTAGGAGTGGCTACACCTTC	CASSSQGARSGYTF
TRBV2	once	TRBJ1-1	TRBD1	TGTGCCAGCAGTCCCACAGGGGTGAGCACTGAAGCTTTCTTT	CASSPTGVSTEAFF
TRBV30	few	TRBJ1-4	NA	TGTGCCTGGATGTTCGTGGAAAAACTGTTTTTT	CAWMFVEKLFF
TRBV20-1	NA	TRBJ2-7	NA	TGCAGTGCTAGGTCTCCGGACGAGCAGTACTTC	CSARSPDEQYF
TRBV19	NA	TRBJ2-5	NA	TGTGCCAGTAGTCCCCCATCAGGGTTCTACCAAGAGACCCAGTACTTC	CASSPPSGFYQETQYF
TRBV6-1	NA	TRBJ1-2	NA	TGTGCCAGCAGTCCGACAGGCTATGGCTACACCTTC	CASSPTGYGYTF
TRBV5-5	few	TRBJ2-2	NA	TGTGCCAGCAGTTCCACCAGGGGAGCCGGGGAGCTGTTTTTT	CASSSTRGAGELFF
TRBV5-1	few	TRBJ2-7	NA	TGCGCCAGCAGGACACAGGGTAGCTCCTACGAGCAGTACTTC	CASRTQGSSYEQYF
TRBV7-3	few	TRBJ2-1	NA	TGTGCCAGCAGCTTAAATGCGGGTTACAATGAGCAGTTCTTC	CASSLNAGYNEQFF
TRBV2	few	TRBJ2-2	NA	TGTGCCAGCGGTAGCGGACTAAGGGCCGGGGAGCTGTTTTTT	CASGSGLRAGELFF
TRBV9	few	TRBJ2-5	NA	TGTGCCAGCAGCGTCTCGAGTTCGTACCAAGAGACCCAGTACTTC	CASSVSSSYQETQYF
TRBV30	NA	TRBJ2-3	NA	TGTGCCTGGACAGCGAGCACAGATACGCAGTATTTT	CAWTASTDTQYF
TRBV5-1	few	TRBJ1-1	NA	TGCGCCAGCAGCTTGGGACATTTCGGCACTGAAGCTTTCTTT	CASSLGHFGTEAFF
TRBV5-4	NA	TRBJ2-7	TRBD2	TGTGCCAGCAGCGGGAGCGGGAGAGGCGAGCAGTACTTC	CASSGSGRGEQYF
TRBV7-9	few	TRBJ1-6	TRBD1	TGTGCCAGCAGAAGACTCCGGGACAGAGATAATTCACCCCTCCACTTT	CASRRLRDRDNSPLHF
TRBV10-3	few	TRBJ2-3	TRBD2	TGTGCCATCAGTCGGACTAGCGGCAGCACAGATACGCAGTATTTT	CAISRTSGSTDTQYF
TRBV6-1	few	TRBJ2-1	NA	TGTGCCAGCAGTGAAGCGCAAGGGGTCTCCTACAATGAGCAGTTCTTC	CASSEAQGVSYNEQFF
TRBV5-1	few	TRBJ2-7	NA	TGCGCCAGCAGCTTTCAGGGCAAAGACTCCTACGAGCAGTACTTC	CASSFQGKDSYEQYF
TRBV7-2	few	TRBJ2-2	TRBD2	TGTGCCAGCAGCCAGCGGGGGATAAACACCGGGGAGCTGTTTTTT	CASSQRGINTGELFF
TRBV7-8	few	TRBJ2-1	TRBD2	TGTGCCAGCAGCTCGGGACTAGTTGGGCAGTTCTTC	CASSSGLVGQFF
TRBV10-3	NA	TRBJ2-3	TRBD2	TGTGCCATCAGGGCTAGCGGGGGGAGCACAGATACGCAGTATTTT	CAIRASGGSTDTQYF
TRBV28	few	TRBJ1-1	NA	TGTGCCACCCGGAGGTCTGAAGCTTTCTTT	CATRRSEAFF
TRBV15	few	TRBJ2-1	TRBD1	TGTGCCACCAGCAGAGCACGGGACAGGGTGAATGAGCAGTTCTTC	CATSRARDRVNEQFF
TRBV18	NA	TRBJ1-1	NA	TGTGCCAGCTCACCACCAATGAGCGGGGCCCTGAACACTGAAGCTTTCTTT	CASSPPMSGALNTEAFF
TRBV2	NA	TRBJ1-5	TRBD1	TGTGCCAGCAGTTACAGGGGGACCAATCAGCCCCAGCATTTT	CASSYRGTNQPQHF
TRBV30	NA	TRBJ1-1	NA	TGTGCCGGAGGGAGGCAGGAAGCTTTCTTT	CAGGRQEAFF